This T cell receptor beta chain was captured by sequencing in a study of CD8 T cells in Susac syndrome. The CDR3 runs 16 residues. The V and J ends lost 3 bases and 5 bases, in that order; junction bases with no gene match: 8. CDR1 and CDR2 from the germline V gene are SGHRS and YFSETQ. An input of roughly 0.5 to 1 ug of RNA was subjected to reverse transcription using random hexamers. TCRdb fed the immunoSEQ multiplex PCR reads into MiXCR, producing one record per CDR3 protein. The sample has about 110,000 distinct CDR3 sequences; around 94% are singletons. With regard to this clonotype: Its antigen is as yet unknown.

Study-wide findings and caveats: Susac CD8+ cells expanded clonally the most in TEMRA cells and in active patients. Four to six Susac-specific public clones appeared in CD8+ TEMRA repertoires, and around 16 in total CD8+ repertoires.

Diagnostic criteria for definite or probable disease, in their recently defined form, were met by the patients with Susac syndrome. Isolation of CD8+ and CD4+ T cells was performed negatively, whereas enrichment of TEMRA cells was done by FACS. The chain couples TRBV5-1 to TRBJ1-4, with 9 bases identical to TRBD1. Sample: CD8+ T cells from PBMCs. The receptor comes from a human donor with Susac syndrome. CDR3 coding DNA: TGCGCCAGCAGCTCGCTATCCGGGACAGGGAATGAAAAACTGTTTTTT. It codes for CASSSLSGTGNEKLFF.